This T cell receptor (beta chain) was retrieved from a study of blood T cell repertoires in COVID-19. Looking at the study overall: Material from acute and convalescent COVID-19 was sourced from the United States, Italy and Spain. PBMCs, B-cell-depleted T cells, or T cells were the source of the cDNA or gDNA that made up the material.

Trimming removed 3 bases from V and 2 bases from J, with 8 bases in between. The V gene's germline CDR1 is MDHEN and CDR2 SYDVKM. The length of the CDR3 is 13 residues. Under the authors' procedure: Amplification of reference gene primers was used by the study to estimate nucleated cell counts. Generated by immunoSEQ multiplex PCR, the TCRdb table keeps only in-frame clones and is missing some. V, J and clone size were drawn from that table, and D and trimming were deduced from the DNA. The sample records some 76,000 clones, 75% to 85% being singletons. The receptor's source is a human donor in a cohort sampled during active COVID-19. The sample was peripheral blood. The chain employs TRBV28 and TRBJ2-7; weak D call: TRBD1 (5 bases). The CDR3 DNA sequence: TGTGCCAGCAGTTTGCCAGGGCCCTACGAGCAGTACTTC. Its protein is CASSLPGPYEQYF.